The T cell receptor beta chain described here comes from a study of beta chain features in type 1 diabetes. Across the whole study: Investigators examined approximately 100,000,000 sorted cells across all samples.

Study outcomes and limitations: Naive, central memory and regulatory TCRB repertoires appeared more similar among patients than healthy donors. Insertions at VDJ junctions were less frequent in type 1 diabetes patients. These patients also deleted more nucleotides at the same junctions.

The V gene's germline CDR1 is SGDLS and CDR2 YYNGEE. V shed 4 bases, J shed 7 bases, and the junction held 12 bases outside the gene matches. There are 16 residues in the CDR3. The investigators reverse transcribed all of the isolated RNA, so they sequenced expressed TCRB transcripts. Assay: immunoSEQ multiplex PCR; the TCRdb copy retains only in-frame clones and omits some. Here the sample spans approximately 250,000 clones, 13% to 15% being singletons. This clone occurred a few times. Its antigen is currently unknown. This TCR came from a woman aged 40 to 49 in good health. The source material was naive CD4+ T cells from blood. The rearrangement links TRBV9 to TRBJ2-1; 9 positions agree with TRBD2. DNA of the CDR3: TGTGCCAGCAGCTCATATAGCGGGGGTGGTCTGAATGAGCAGTTCTTC. Protein product: CASSSYSGGGLNEQFF.